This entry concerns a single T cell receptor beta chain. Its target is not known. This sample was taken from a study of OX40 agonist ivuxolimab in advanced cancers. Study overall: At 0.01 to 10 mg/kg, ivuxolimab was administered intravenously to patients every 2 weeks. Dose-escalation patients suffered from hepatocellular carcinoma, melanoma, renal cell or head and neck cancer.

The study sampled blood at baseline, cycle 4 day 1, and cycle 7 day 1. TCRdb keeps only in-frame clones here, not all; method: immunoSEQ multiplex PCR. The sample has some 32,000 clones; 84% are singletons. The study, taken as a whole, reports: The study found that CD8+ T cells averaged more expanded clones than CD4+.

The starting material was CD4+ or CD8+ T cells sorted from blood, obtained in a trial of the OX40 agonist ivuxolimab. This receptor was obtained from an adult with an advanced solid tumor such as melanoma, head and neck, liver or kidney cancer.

The DNA of the CDR3 is TGCGCCAGCAGCCAAAATACAGGGGAAACCTACGAGCAGTACTTC. It is translated as CASSQNTGETYEQYF. The V call is TRBV4-3, the J call TRBJ2-5, with 7 bases fitting TRBD1. The end of the DNA fits TRBJ2-7 better, so the J call may be wrong. The CDR3 loop spans 15 amino acids. Germline CDR1 and CDR2: LGHNA and YSLEER.